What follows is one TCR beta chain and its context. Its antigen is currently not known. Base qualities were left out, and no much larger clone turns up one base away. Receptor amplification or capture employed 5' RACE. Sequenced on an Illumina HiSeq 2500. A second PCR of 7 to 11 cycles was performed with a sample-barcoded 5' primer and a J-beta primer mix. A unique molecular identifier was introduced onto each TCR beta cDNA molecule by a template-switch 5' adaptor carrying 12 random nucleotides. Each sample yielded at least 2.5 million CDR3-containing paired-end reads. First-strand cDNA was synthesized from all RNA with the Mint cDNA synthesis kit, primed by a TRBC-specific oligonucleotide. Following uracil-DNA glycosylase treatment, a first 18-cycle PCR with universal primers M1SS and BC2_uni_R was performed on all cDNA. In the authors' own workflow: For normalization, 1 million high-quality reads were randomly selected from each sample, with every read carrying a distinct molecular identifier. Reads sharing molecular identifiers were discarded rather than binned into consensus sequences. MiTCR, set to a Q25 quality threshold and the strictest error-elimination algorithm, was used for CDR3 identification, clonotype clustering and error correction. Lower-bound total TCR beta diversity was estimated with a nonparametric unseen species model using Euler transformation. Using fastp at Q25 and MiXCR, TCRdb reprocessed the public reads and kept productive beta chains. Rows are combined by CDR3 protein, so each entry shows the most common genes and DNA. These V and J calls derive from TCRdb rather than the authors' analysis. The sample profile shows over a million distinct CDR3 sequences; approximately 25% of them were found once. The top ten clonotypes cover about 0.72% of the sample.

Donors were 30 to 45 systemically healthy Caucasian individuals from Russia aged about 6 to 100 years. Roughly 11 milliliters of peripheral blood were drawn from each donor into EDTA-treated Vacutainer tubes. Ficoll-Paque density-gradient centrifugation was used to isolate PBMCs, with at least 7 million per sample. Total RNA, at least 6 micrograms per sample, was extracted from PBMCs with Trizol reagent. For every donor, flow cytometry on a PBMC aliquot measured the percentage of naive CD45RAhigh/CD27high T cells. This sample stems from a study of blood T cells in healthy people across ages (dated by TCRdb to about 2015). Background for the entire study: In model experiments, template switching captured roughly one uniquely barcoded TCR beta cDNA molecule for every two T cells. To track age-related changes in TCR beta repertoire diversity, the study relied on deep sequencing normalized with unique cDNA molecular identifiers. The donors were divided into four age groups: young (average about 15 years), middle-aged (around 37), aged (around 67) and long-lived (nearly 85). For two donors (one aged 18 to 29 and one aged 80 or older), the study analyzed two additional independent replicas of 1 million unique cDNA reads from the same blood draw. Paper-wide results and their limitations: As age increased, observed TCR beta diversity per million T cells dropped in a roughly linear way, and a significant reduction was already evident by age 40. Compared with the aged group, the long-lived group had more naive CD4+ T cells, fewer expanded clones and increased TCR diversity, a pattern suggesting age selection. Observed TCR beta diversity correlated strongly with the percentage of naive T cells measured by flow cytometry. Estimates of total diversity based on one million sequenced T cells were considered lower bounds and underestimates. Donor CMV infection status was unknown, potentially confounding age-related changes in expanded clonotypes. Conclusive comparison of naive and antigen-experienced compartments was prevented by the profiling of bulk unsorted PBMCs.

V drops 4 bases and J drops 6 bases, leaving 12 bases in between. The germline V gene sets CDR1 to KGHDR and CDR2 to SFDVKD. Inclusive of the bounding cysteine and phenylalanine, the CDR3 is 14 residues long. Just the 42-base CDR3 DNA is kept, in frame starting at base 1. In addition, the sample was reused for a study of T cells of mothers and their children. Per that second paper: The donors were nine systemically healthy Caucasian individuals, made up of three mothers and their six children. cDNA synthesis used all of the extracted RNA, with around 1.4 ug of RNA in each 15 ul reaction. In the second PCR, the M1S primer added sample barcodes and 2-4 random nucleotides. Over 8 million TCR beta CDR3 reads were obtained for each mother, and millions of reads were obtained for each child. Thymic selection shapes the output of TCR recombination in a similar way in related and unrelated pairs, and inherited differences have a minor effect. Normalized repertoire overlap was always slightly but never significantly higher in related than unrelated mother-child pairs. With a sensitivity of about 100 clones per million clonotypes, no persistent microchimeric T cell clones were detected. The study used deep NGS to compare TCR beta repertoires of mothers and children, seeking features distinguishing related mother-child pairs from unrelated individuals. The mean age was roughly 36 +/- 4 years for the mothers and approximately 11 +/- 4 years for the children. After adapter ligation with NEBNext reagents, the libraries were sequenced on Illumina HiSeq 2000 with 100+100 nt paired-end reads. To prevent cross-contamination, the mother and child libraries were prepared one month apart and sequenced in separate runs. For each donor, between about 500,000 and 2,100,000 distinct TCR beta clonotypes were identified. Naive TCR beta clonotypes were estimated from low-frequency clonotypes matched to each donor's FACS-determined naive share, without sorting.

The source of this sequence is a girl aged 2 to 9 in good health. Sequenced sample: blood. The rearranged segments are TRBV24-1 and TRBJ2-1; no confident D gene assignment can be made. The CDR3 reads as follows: CATSEWRLSNEQFF. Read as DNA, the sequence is TGTGCCACCAGTGAGTGGCGGCTATCCAATGAGCAGTTCTTC.